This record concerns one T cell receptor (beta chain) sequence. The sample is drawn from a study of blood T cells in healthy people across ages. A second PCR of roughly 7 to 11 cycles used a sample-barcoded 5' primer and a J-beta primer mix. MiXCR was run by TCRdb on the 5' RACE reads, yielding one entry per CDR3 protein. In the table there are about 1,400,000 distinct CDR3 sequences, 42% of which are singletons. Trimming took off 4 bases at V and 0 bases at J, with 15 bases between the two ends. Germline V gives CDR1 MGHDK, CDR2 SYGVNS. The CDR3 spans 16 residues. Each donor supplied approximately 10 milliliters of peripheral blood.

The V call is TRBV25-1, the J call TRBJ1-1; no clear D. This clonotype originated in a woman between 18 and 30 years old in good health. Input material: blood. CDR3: CASSARFPFMNTEAFF. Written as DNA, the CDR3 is TGTGCCAGCAGTGCCAGGTTCCCTTTCATGAACACTGAAGCTTTCTTT.